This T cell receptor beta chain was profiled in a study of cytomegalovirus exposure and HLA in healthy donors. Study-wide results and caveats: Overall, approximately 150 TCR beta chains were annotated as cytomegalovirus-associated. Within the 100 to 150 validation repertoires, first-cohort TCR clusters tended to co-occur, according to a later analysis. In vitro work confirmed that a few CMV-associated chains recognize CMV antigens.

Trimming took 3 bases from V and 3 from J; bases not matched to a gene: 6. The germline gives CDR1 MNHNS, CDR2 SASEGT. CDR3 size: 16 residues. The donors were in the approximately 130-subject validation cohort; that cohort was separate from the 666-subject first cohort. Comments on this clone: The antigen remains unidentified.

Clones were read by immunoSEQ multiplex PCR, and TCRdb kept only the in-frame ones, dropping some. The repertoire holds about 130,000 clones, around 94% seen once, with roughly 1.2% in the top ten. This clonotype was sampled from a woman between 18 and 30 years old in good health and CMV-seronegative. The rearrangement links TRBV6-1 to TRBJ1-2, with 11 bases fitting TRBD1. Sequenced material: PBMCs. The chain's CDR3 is CASSDLWDRGDYGYTF. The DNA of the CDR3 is TGTGCCAGCAGTGATTTATGGGACAGGGGGGACTATGGCTACACCTTC.